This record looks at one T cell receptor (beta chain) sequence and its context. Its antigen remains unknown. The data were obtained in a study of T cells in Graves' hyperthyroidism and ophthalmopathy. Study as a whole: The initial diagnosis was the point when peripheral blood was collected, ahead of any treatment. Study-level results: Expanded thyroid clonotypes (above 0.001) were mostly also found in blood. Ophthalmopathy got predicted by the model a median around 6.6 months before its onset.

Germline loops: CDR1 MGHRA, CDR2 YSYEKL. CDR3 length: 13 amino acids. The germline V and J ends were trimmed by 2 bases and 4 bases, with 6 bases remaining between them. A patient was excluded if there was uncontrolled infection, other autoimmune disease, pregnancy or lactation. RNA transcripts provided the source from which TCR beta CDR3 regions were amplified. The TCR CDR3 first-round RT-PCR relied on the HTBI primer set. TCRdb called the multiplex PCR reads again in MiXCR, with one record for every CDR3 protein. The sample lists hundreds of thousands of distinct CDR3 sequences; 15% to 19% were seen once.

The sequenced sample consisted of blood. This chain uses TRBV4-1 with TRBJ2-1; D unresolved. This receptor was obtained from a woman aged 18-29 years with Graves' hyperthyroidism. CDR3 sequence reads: CASSQLGYNEQFF. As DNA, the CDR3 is TGCGCCAGCAGCCAACTAGGGTACAATGAGCAGTTCTTC.